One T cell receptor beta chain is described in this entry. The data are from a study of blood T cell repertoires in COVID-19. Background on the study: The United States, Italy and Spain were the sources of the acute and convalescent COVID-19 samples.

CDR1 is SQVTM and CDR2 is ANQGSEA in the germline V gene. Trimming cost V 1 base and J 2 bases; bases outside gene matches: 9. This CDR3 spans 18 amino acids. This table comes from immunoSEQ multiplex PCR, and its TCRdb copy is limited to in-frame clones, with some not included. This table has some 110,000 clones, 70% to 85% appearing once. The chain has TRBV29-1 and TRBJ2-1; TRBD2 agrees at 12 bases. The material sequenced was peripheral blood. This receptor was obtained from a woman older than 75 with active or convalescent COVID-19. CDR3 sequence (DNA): TGCAGCGTTGAAGCGGTCCGCGCTAGCGGGGGGGCCTACAATGAGCAGTTCTTC. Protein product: CSVEAVRASGGAYNEQFF.